These T cell receptor beta chains were read from a single sample in a study of human versus mouse CDR3 diversity and MHC coevolution. Produced via immunoSEQ multiplex PCR; TCRdb's table is partial and in-frame only. Found here are about 60,000 clones, 94% of them singletons; the top ten hold under 20%. Sequenced input: naive CD4+ T cells from blood. The receptors here all came from a person between 55 and 69 years old in good health. Each CDR3 is given with its conserved first and last residue. The order of the fields is CDR3 DNA, CDR3 protein, D gene, J gene, V gene, clone size. A D gene is named only where the DNA matches it firmly. The size of a clone is reported for some rows only, either as once, few or many, or as a class for expanded clones.

cdr3_nt: TGTGCCTGGAGTGTGGGGTCGGGGGACACTGAAGCTTTCTTT
cdr3_aa: CAWSVGSGDTEAFF
d_call: -
j_call: TRBJ1-1
v_call: TRBV30
clone_size: -

cdr3_nt: TGTGCCAGCAGTTCCCTACAGGGGAGGTTTGATACGCAGTATTTT
cdr3_aa: CASSSLQGRFDTQYF
d_call: -
j_call: TRBJ2-3
v_call: TRBV27
clone_size: -

cdr3_nt: TGTGCCACCGCAATAACGGGGACAGGGGGCTACGAGCAGTACTTC
cdr3_aa: CATAITGTGGYEQYF
d_call: TRBD1
j_call: TRBJ2-7
v_call: TRBV7-3
clone_size: -

cdr3_nt: TGTGCCAGCAGCCCGTGGACAGGGTCGAACTCACCCCTCCACTTT
cdr3_aa: CASSPWTGSNSPLHF
d_call: TRBD1
j_call: TRBJ1-6
v_call: TRBV9
clone_size: -

cdr3_nt: TGTGCCAGCAGCGTAGGGGGGGATAGCAATCAGCCCCAGCATTTT
cdr3_aa: CASSVGGDSNQPQHF
d_call: -
j_call: TRBJ1-5
v_call: TRBV7-9
clone_size: once

cdr3_nt: TGTGCCAGTAGTATCGGGACAGGCCGGGGCACTGAAGCTTTCTTT
cdr3_aa: CASSIGTGRGTEAFF
d_call: TRBD1
j_call: TRBJ1-1
v_call: TRBV19
clone_size: -

cdr3_nt: TGTGCCAGCAGCACGGAGAGCTCTGGGGCCAACGTCCTGACTTTC
cdr3_aa: CASSTESSGANVLTF
d_call: -
j_call: TRBJ2-6
v_call: TRBV7-3
clone_size: -

cdr3_nt: TGTGCCAGCAGCTTAACAGGAACCCGAGAGACCCAGTACTTC
cdr3_aa: CASSLTGTRETQYF
d_call: -
j_call: TRBJ2-5
v_call: TRBV5-4
clone_size: -

cdr3_nt: TGTGCCAGCAGCAAAGCTTCCCCGGCAGCCTCGGGGGAAAAACTGTTTTTT
cdr3_aa: CASSKASPAASGEKLFF
d_call: -
j_call: TRBJ1-4
v_call: TRBV21-1
clone_size: few

cdr3_nt: TGTGCCAGCACCAGGGAGGCTTTCTACAATGAGCAGTTCTTC
cdr3_aa: CASTREAFYNEQFF
d_call: -
j_call: TRBJ2-1
v_call: TRBV11-2
clone_size: -

cdr3_nt: TGTGCCAGCAGTCGAACGACTAGCGGGAGGGCAGAGACCCAGTACTTC
cdr3_aa: CASSRTTSGRAETQYF
d_call: TRBD2
j_call: TRBJ2-5
v_call: TRBV6-6
clone_size: -

cdr3_nt: TGTGCCAGCAGCTTGGCCGGGGGATACTCCTACGAGCAGTACTTC
cdr3_aa: CASSLAGGYSYEQYF
d_call: -
j_call: TRBJ2-7
v_call: TRBV5-4
clone_size: once

cdr3_nt: TGTGCCAGCAGCCCGGACAGGGCTCCAGATACGCAGTATTTT
cdr3_aa: CASSPDRAPDTQYF
d_call: TRBD1
j_call: TRBJ2-3
v_call: TRBV7-6
clone_size: -

cdr3_nt: TGTGCCAGTCGCGGGGGACAGGGCCGTCCTGAAAAACTGTTTTTT
cdr3_aa: CASRGGQGRPEKLFF
d_call: TRBD1
j_call: TRBJ1-4
v_call: TRBV19
clone_size: -

cdr3_nt: TGTGCCAGCAGCTCCGGGACAGTCTCCTACGAGCAGTACTTC
cdr3_aa: CASSSGTVSYEQYF
d_call: TRBD1
j_call: TRBJ2-7
v_call: TRBV5-4
clone_size: -

cdr3_nt: TGCGCCAGCAGCCTACAGGGGGGGGATGAAAAACTGTTTTTT
cdr3_aa: CASSLQGGDEKLFF
d_call: TRBD1
j_call: TRBJ1-4
v_call: TRBV5-1
clone_size: -

cdr3_nt: TGCGCCAGCAGCGAACCTACTAGCGGGAGTACCGATGAGCAGTTCTTC
cdr3_aa: CASSEPTSGSTDEQFF
d_call: TRBD2
j_call: TRBJ2-1
v_call: TRBV5-1
clone_size: -

cdr3_nt: TGTGCCAGTAGTATAGAGGACAGGGAGGGGAGTCAAGCTTTCTTT
cdr3_aa: CASSIEDREGSQAFF
d_call: TRBD1
j_call: TRBJ1-1
v_call: TRBV19
clone_size: -

cdr3_nt: TGTGCCAGCAATTGGGGGGTTGGCCAAGAGACCCAGTACTTC
cdr3_aa: CASNWGVGQETQYF
d_call: -
j_call: TRBJ2-5
v_call: TRBV2
clone_size: -

cdr3_nt: TGCGCCAGCAGCTTGGGACAAACCTCCACAGATACGCAGTATTTT
cdr3_aa: CASSLGQTSTDTQYF
d_call: -
j_call: TRBJ2-3
v_call: TRBV5-1
clone_size: -

cdr3_nt: TGTGCCAGTACCACCTTAGGCAGGGGCGCGGACTATGGCTACACCTTC
cdr3_aa: CASTTLGRGADYGYTF
d_call: -
j_call: TRBJ1-2
v_call: TRBV19
clone_size: -

cdr3_nt: TGTGCCAGCAGTGGGACAGGGTATAGCGAGCCCCAGCATTTT
cdr3_aa: CASSGTGYSEPQHF
d_call: TRBD1
j_call: TRBJ1-5
v_call: TRBV2
clone_size: -

cdr3_nt: TGTGCCAGCAGCTTGGGGGGACTCCAGAACACTGAAGCTTTCTTT
cdr3_aa: CASSLGGLQNTEAFF
d_call: -
j_call: TRBJ1-1
v_call: TRBV7-3
clone_size: -

cdr3_nt: TGTGCCAGCTCACCAGGGATAGCGGGAAAGTCCTACGAGCAGTACTTC
cdr3_aa: CASSPGIAGKSYEQYF
d_call: TRBD2
j_call: TRBJ2-7
v_call: TRBV18
clone_size: -

cdr3_nt: TGTGCCAGCAGTGGAACTAGTAAGGGCACAGATACGCAGTATTTT
cdr3_aa: CASSGTSKGTDTQYF
d_call: -
j_call: TRBJ2-3
v_call: TRBV6-1
clone_size: -

cdr3_nt: TGTGCCTTTCTCCGGGGGAGACAAGAGACCCAGTACTTC
cdr3_aa: CAFLRGRQETQYF
d_call: -
j_call: TRBJ2-5
v_call: TRBV5-4
clone_size: -

cdr3_nt: TGCGCCAGCAGCTTCGACAGGGTCCCAGATACGCAGTATTTT
cdr3_aa: CASSFDRVPDTQYF
d_call: TRBD1
j_call: TRBJ2-3
v_call: TRBV5-1
clone_size: -

cdr3_nt: TGTGCCAGCAGTGTGGACAGGGGGACTGAAGCTTTCTTT
cdr3_aa: CASSVDRGTEAFF
d_call: TRBD1
j_call: TRBJ1-1
v_call: TRBV6-5
clone_size: -

cdr3_nt: TGTGCCAGCAGGGGACTAGCGGGAGGAGGGACAGATACGCAGTATTTT
cdr3_aa: CASRGLAGGGTDTQYF
d_call: TRBD2
j_call: TRBJ2-3
v_call: TRBV2
clone_size: once

cdr3_nt: TGTGCCAGCAGCCCCGGGACAGTATCTCCCTACGAGCAGTACTTC
cdr3_aa: CASSPGTVSPYEQYF
d_call: TRBD1
j_call: TRBJ2-7
v_call: TRBV11-2
clone_size: -

cdr3_nt: TGTGCCAGCAGCTCTCGTAGGGGAGGCTCTGGGGCCAACGTCCTGACTTTC
cdr3_aa: CASSSRRGGSGANVLTF
d_call: -
j_call: TRBJ2-6
v_call: TRBV7-3
clone_size: -

cdr3_nt: TGTGCCAGCAGCTCCCCGACTCCCACGAACACCGGGGAGCTGTTTTTT
cdr3_aa: CASSSPTPTNTGELFF
d_call: -
j_call: TRBJ2-2
v_call: TRBV7-9
clone_size: once

cdr3_nt: TGCGCCAGCAGCGTAACAGGGGGAAACACCATATATTTT
cdr3_aa: CASSVTGGNTIYF
d_call: -
j_call: TRBJ1-3
v_call: TRBV5-1
clone_size: few

cdr3_nt: TGTGCCAGCAGCTTAGGAGTTTTTCAGGGGACTAGCGGGAGTAGAGATACGCAGTATTTT
cdr3_aa: CASSLGVFQGTSGSRDTQYF
d_call: TRBD2
j_call: TRBJ2-3
v_call: TRBV7-8
clone_size: -

cdr3_nt: TGTGCCAGCAGCTTAGGTGTCGGGACAGGGGCCTCTGGGGCCAACGTCCTGACTTTC
cdr3_aa: CASSLGVGTGASGANVLTF
d_call: TRBD1
j_call: TRBJ2-6
v_call: TRBV11-2
clone_size: -

cdr3_nt: TGTGCCAGCACCACCGAGGACAATTGGGACGAGCAGTACTTC
cdr3_aa: CASTTEDNWDEQYF
d_call: -
j_call: TRBJ2-7
v_call: TRBV6-5
clone_size: -

cdr3_nt: TGCGCCAGCAGCCAAGATCTCAGCGGGAGGTGGTACGAGCAGTACTTC
cdr3_aa: CASSQDLSGRWYEQYF
d_call: TRBD2
j_call: TRBJ2-7
v_call: TRBV4-1
clone_size: -

cdr3_nt: TGTGCCAGCAGCTTATCAGGGCGGGGGAAACAAGAGACCCAGTACTTC
cdr3_aa: CASSLSGRGKQETQYF
d_call: TRBD2
j_call: TRBJ2-5
v_call: TRBV7-9
clone_size: once

cdr3_nt: TGTGCCAGCAGCGTAGGAAGCGGAAATTACAATGAGCAGTTCTTC
cdr3_aa: CASSVGSGNYNEQFF
d_call: -
j_call: TRBJ2-1
v_call: TRBV9
clone_size: -

cdr3_nt: TGCGCCAGCAGCTTAGACAGGGGGCTTAACACTGAAGCTTTCTTT
cdr3_aa: CASSLDRGLNTEAFF
d_call: TRBD1
j_call: TRBJ1-1
v_call: TRBV5-1
clone_size: -

cdr3_nt: TGTGCCAGCAGCTTAGGGGACAGTTACAATGAGCAGTTCTTC
cdr3_aa: CASSLGDSYNEQFF
d_call: TRBD1
j_call: TRBJ2-1
v_call: TRBV11-3
clone_size: -

cdr3_nt: TGCGCCAGCAGCTCACAGGTTTACGAGCAGTACTTC
cdr3_aa: CASSSQVYEQYF
d_call: -
j_call: TRBJ2-7
v_call: TRBV5-1
clone_size: -

cdr3_nt: TGTGCCAGCAGTCGTTTCACAGATACGCAGTATTTT
cdr3_aa: CASSRFTDTQYF
d_call: -
j_call: TRBJ2-3
v_call: TRBV6-6
clone_size: -